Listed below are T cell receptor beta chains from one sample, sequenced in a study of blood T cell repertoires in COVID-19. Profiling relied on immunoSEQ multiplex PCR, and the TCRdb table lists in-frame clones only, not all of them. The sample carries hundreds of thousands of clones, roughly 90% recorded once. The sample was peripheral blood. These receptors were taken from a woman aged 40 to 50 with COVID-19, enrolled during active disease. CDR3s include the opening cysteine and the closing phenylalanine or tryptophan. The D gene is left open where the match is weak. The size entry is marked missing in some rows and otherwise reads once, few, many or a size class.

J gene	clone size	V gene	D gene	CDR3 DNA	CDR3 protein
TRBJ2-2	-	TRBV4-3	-	TGCGCCAGCAGCCTGGGGGCGGGAGAGGCCGGGGAGCTGTTTTTT	CASSLGAGEAGELFF
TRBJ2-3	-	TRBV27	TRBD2	TGTGCCACGACCGCCCGTTTCGCGGGAGCATCAGATACGCAGTATTTT	CATTARFAGASDTQYF
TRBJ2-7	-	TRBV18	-	TGTGCCAGCTCACCACTATTTAGGCCAGGGACACCCTACGAGCAGTACTTC	CASSPLFRPGTPYEQYF
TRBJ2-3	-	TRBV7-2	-	TGTGCCAGCAGTTCCACTACAGGTGTAGATACGCAGTATTTT	CASSSTTGVDTQYF
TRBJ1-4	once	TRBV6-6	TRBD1	TGTGCCAGCATTCAGGGACAGTTTGCAACTAATGAAAAACTGTTTTTT	CASIQGQFATNEKLFF
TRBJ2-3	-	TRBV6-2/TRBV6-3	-	TGTGCCAGCAGTTACTCGTCACCACGGTCGCAGTATTTT	CASSYSSPRSQYF
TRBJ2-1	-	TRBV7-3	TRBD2	TGTGCCAGCAGCTACCGGGCGGGAGATAATGAGCAGTTCTTC	CASSYRAGDNEQFF
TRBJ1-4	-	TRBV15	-	TGTGCCACCAGCAGAGTAAGGGGCGGCGGGGTTTTAGCTAATGAAAAACTGTTTTTT	CATSRVRGGGVLANEKLFF
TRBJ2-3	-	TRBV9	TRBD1	TGTGCCAGCAGCCCCGACCCGGACAGGGCGCAGTATTTT	CASSPDPDRAQYF
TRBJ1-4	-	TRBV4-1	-	TGCGCCAGCAGCCAAGATAGGGGGACGGATATAACTAATGAAAAACTGTTTTTT	CASSQDRGTDITNEKLFF
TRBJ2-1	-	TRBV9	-	TGTGCCAGCAGCATCTCCGGGACAGAGCAGTTCTTC	CASSISGTEQFF
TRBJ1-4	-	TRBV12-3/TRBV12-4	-	TGTGCCAGCAGAGCTCGTGAAAAACTGTTTTTT	CASRAREKLFF
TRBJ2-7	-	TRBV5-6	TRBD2	TGTGCCAGCAGCCCCGGGGGGGGCGGACCCTACGAGCAGTACTTC	CASSPGGGGPYEQYF
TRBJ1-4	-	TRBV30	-	TGTGCCTGGAGTGTTTTAGGAGCGGGGGAAAAACTGTTTTTT	CAWSVLGAGEKLFF
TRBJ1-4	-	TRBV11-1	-	TGTGCCAGCAGGAGTAATGAAAAACTGTTTTTT	CASRSNEKLFF
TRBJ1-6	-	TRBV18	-	TGTGCCAGCTCACCACTGATGGGAGGGGATAATTCACCCCTCCACTTT	CASSPLMGGDNSPLHF
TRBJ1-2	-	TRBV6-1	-	TGTGCCAGCAGTGAGTCTCAGTCCTCCTATGGCTACACCTTC	CASSESQSSYGYTF
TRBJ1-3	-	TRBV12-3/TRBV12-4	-	TGTGCCAGCAGTTTAAGGCGGCACACCATATATTTT	CASSLRRHTIYF
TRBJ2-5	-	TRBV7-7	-	TGTGCTAGCAGCTCGGGGGTTCAAGAGACCCAGTACTTC	CASSSGVQETQYF
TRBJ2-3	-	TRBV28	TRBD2	TGTGCCAGCATCCGCGGGACTAGCGGGACCACAGATACGCAGTATTTT	CASIRGTSGTTDTQYF
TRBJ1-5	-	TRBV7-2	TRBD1	TGTGCCAGCAGCTTACAAGGGACAGGCAATCAGCCCCAGCATTTT	CASSLQGTGNQPQHF
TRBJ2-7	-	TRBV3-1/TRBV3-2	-	TGTGCCAGCAGCCAGGCCGGGGAGTCCTACGAGCAGTACTTC	CASSQAGESYEQYF
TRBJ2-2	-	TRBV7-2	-	TGTGCCAGCAGCCCTGTACTAGCTGGCACGAACACCGGGGAGCTGTTTTTT	CASSPVLAGTNTGELFF
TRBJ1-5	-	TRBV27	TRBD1	TGTGCCAGCCGCGACAGGGACAATCAGCCCCAGCATTTT	CASRDRDNQPQHF
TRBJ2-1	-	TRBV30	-	TGTGCCTGGAGCGGGGGGCCAGGGGGCTATCGGAATGAGCAGTTCTTC	CAWSGGPGGYRNEQFF
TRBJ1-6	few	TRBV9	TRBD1	TGTGCCAGCAGCGTAACAGGGGACTCACCCCTCCACTTT	CASSVTGDSPLHF
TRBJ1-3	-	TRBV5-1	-	TGCGCCAGCAGCCCTCTTTTGGGGGCTTCAGGAAACACCATATATTTT	CASSPLLGASGNTIYF
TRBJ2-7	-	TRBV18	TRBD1	TGTGCCAGCTCCCCTGACAGGGGGCTGACCTACGAGCAGTACTTC	CASSPDRGLTYEQYF
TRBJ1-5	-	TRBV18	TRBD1	TGTGCCAGCTCATCCCGGGACAGGATTTTATCGCCCCAGCATTTT	CASSSRDRILSPQHF
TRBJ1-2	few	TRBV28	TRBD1	TGTGCCAGCAGCCCAACGACAGGGCGTAGCGGCTACACCTTC	CASSPTTGRSGYTF
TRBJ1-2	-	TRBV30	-	TGTGCCTGGATGAGGGGGAATGGCTACACCTTC	CAWMRGNGYTF
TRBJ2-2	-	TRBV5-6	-	TGTGCCAGCAGCTTGTATCGGGAAAACACCGGGGAGCTGTTTTTT	CASSLYRENTGELFF
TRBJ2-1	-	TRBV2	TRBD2	TGTGCCAGCAGTGGTCTAGCGGCTTCCTACAATGAGCAGTTCTTC	CASSGLAASYNEQFF
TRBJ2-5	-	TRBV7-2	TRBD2	TGTGCCAGCAGCTTAACCAGCGGGGGAGGGGAGACCCAGTACTTC	CASSLTSGGGETQYF
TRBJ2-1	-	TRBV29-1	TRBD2	TGCAGCACCGGGCGGCGGGGGGACCACAATGAGCAGTTCTTC	CSTGRRGDHNEQFF
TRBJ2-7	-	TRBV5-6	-	TGTGCCAGCAGCTCCTTCTCCTACGAGCAGTACTTC	CASSSFSYEQYF
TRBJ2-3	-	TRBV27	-	TGTGCCAGCAGTTCAGAGGGACTGCGGTGGGGGGATACGCAGTATTTT	CASSSEGLRWGDTQYF